The clone carrying this TCR beta chain was seen more than once but under ten times. The target antigen is unknown. These data are taken from a study of identical twins. Study-level points and caveats: Whereas memory repertoires showed no such difference, abundant cord blood beta clonotypes carried fewer insertions. Twin sharing of out-of-frame TCR alpha was underestimated by models in monozygotic pairs. Conclusions leaned on cross-sectional statistical analysis and did not track the same donors over time.

Healthy Caucasians supplied all donations. MiXCR, run by TCRdb on the 5' RACE reads, gives a single entry per CDR3 protein. The sample contains under 900,000 distinct CDR3 sequences, over 9% of which appear only once. The CDR3 has 17 amino acids. V lost 5 bases to trimming and J lost 6 bases; unmatched junction nucleotides: 13. Germline V CDR1 and CDR2: SSHAT, FNYEAQ (reference sequence). These data also formed part of another study, on yellow fever vaccine responses in identical twins.

This chain joins TRBV7-7 and TRBJ2-7; TRBD2 matches at 13 bases. This receptor was identified in a woman younger than 35 in good health. Sample: PBMCs. The CDR3 DNA sequence: TGTGCCAGCAGCCCGTGGACTAGCGGGAGAGTTTTGTTCGAGCAGTACTTC. Its protein product is CASSPWTSGRVLFEQYF.